This T cell receptor beta chain is drawn from a study of identical twins. With template switching, a universal primer site was added, and the cDNA carried unique molecular identifiers. TCRdb re-derived calls from the 5' RACE reads in MiXCR, one entry per CDR3 protein. The table includes 1.5 million to 2 million distinct CDR3 sequences, 32% detected once. Germline V gene data show CDR1 as SGHTA and CDR2 as FQGNSA. Trimming at V came to 7 bases and at J to 7 bases, leaving 13 bases not matched to a gene. The CDR3 totals 15 residues. Study conclusions and caveats: Rather than following the same donors, the conclusions depended on cross-sectional statistical analysis. Within monozygotic twins, out-of-frame TCR alpha sharing was underestimated by the models.

Regarding this clonotype: Antigen unknown.

This TCR was sampled from a newborn girl in good health. Sequencing was done on a sample of cord blood. This chain connects TRBV7-2 to TRBJ2-3, with 8 bases matching TRBD2. In nucleotides, the CDR3 is TGTGCCAGCACCCTGTCCGGCGCGGGGGGTAATACGCAGTATTTT. Its protein product is CASTLSGAGGNTQYF.